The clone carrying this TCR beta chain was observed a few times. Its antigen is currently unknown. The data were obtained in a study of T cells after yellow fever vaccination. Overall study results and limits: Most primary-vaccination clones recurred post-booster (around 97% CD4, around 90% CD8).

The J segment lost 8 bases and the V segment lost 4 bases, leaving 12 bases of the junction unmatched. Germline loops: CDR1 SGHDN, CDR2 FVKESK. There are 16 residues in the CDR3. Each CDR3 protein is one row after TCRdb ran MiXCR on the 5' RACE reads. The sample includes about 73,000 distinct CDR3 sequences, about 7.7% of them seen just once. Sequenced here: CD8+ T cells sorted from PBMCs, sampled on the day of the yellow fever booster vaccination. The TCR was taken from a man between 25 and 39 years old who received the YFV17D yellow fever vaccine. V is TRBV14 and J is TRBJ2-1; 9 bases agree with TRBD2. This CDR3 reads CASSPLGGLAFDEQFF. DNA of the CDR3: TGTGCCAGCAGCCCTCTCGGGGGACTAGCTTTCGATGAGCAGTTCTTC.